The clone carrying this TCR beta chain was recorded at least ten times. Amplified TCR beta CDR3 regions came from RNA transcripts. RT-PCR in the first round (using the HTBI primer set) targeted the TCR CDR3. TCRdb ran MiXCR on the multiplex PCR reads and lists one entry per CDR3 protein. This table has roughly 300,000 distinct CDR3 sequences, less than 30% appearing once. Initially, at the first diagnosis of hyperthyroidism and before any ophthalmopathy symptoms, blood was sampled. The authors obtained PBMCs from around 11 ml of fresh peripheral blood. This specimen comes from a study of T cells in Graves' hyperthyroidism and ophthalmopathy. At the level of the study: Sampling of peripheral blood happened at initial diagnosis, prior to any treatment.

The clonotype was recovered from a man aged 40-50 years with Graves' hyperthyroidism that later progressed to Graves' ophthalmopathy. Sequenced sample: blood.

The CDR3 nucleotides read TGTGCCACCAGCAGAACCGGGACAGGGAACACCGGGGAGCTGTTTTTT. Protein: CATSRTGTGNTGELFF. This chain uses TRBV15 with TRBJ2-2; 8 positions match TRBD1. Germline CDR1 is LNHNV and CDR2 is YYDKDF (reference sequence). Trimming at V came to 2 bases and at J to 1 base, leaving 3 bases not matched to a gene. This CDR3 contains 16 residues.